This T cell receptor (beta chain) comes out of a study of T-cell memory formation after mild COVID-19. About the research overall: Across donors, TCR clusters were largely donor specific.

CDR1 is DFQATT, CDR2 SNEGSKA, per germline (reference sequence). The CDR3 has 14 amino acids. In this sample, this clonotype turned up a few times. TCRdb reprocessed the 5' RACE reads via MiXCR and lists one record per CDR3 protein. This sample has fewer than 450,000 distinct CDR3 sequences, with approximately 21% found just once. This clonotype originated in an adult woman who had mild COVID-19 (a few samples of this study predate the infection). Cell type and time point are not known. The material sequenced was PBMCs or a T cell subset sorted from them (not recorded which). The chain combines TRBV20-1 with TRBJ2-1; 11 bases align to TRBD1. DNA for the CDR3: TGCAGCCCAACTGGACAGGGGGCAAGCAATGAGCAGTTCTTC. This encodes CSPTGQGASNEQFF.